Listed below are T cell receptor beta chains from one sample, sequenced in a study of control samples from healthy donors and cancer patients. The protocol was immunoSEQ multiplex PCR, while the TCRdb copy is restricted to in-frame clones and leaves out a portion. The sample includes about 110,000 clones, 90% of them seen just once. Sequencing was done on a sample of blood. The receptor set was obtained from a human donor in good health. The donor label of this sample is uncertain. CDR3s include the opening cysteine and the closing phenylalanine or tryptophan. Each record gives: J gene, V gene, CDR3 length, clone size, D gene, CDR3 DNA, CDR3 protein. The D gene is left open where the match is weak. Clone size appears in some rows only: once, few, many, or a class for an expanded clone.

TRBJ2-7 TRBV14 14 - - TGTGCCAGCAGCCAAGTGAGCCAGATAGGAAGGCAGTACTTC CASSQVSQIGRQYF
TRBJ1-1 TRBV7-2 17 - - TGTGCCAGCAGCTTAGGAGGGCGGGGGGCTTATCACACTGAAGCTTTCTTT CASSLGGRGAYHTEAFF
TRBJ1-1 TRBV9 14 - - TGTGCCAGCAGCGTTGGGGGGAGAGAGACTGAAGCTTTCTTT CASSVGGRETEAFF
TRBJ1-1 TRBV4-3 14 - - TGCGCCAGCAGCCAAGGTTCGGGTAACACTGAAGCTTTCTTT CASSQGSGNTEAFF
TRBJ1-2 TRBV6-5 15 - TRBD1 TGTGCCAGCAGTTACTCGGGGACAGGGGGTGATGGCTACACCTTC CASSYSGTGGDGYTF
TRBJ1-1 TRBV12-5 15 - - TGTGCTAGTGGACGGAACCAGGGGTTGAACACTGAAGCTTTCTTT CASGRNQGLNTEAFF
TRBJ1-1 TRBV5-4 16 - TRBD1 TGTGCCAGCAGCTTTCCGACAGGGGCGCTAGACACTGAAGCTTTCTTT CASSFPTGALDTEAFF
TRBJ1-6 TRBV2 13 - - TGTGCCAGCAGTGACGTGCGGAATTCACCCCTCCACTTT CASSDVRNSPLHF
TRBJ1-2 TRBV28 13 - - TGTGCCAGCAGTCCGGGACAAATCTATGGCTACACCTTC CASSPGQIYGYTF
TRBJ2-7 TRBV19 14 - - TGTGCCAGTAGTATCATTGCCAGCTCCTACGAGCAGTACTTC CASSIIASSYEQYF
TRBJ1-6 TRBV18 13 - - TGTGCCAGCACGGACTCCTATAATTCACCCCTCCACTTT CASTDSYNSPLHF
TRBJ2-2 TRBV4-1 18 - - TGCGCCAGCAGCCAAGAAGAGTTGGCAGGAGAGTCCACCGGGGAGCTGTTTTTT CASSQEELAGESTGELFF
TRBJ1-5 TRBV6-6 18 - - TGTGCCAGCAGTCCGCTGGACAGCAATCACGATAGCAATCAGCCCCAGCATTTT CASSPLDSNHDSNQPQHF
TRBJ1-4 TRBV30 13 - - TGTGCCTGGAGTGTAGTTGGAGGGGAAAAACTGTTTTTT CAWSVVGGEKLFF
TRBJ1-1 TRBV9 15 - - TGTGCCAGCAGCGTAGATCCGACAGTGAACACTGAAGCTTTCTTT CASSVDPTVNTEAFF
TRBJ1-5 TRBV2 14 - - TGTGCCAGCAGTGAATTCCGGGGAGTACAGCCCCAGCATTTT CASSEFRGVQPQHF
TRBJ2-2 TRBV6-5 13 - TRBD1 TGTGCCAGCGGGACAGGGGACACCGGGGAGCTGTTTTTT CASGTGDTGELFF
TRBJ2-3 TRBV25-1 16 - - TGTGCCAGCACCGAGGGGCCACCCCAGGGCACAGATACGCAGTATTTT CASTEGPPQGTDTQYF
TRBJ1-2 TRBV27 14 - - TGTGCCAGCAGCTGGGACCGCGGTAACTATGGCTACACCTTC CASSWDRGNYGYTF
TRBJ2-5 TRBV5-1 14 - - TGCGCCAGCAGCTTGGGGACCGGACAAGAGACCCAGTACTTC CASSLGTGQETQYF
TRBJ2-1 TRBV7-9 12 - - TGTGCCAGCAGCTTTATGGTCCATGAGCAGTTCTTC CASSFMVHEQFF
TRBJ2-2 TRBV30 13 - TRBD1 TGTGCCTGGTACAGGGGAAGCACCGGGGAGCTGTTTTTT CAWYRGSTGELFF
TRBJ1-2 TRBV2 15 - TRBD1 TGTGCCAGCAGGACCGGGACAGGATGGAACTATGGCTACACCTTC CASRTGTGWNYGYTF
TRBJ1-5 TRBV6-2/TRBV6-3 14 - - TGTGCCAGCAGTATCCGGGCGATCAATCAGCCCCAGCATTTT CASSIRAINQPQHF
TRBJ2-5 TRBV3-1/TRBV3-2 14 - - TGTGCCAGCAGCCAAGACTGGGGCGTGGAGACCCAGTACTTC CASSQDWGVETQYF
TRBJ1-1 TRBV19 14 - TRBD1 TGTGCCAGTAGCCGGGACAGGGTATCCACTGAAGCTTTCTTT CASSRDRVSTEAFF
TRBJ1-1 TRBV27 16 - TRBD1 TGTGCCAGCAGTTCACAGGGGGTCGTCATGAACACTGAAGCTTTCTTT CASSSQGVVMNTEAFF
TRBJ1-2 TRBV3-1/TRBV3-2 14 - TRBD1 TGTGCCAGCAGCCAAGACAGGGGGCTGGGTGGCTACACCTTC CASSQDRGLGGYTF
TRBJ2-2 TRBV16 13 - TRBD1 TGTGCCAGCAGTCTCCGACAGGGAAGGGAGCTGTTTTTT CASSLRQGRELFF
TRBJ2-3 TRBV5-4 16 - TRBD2 TGTGCCAGCAGCTTTAGCGGGGGGGCCAAGTCAGATACGCAGTATTTT CASSFSGGAKSDTQYF
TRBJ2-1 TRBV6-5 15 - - TGTGCCAGCAGTTCCGGCAAAAGCTCCTACAATGAGCAGTTCTTC CASSSGKSSYNEQFF
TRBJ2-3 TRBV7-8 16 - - TGTGCCAGCAGCTTAAGGCTGACACCGGGCACAGATACGCAGTATTTT CASSLRLTPGTDTQYF
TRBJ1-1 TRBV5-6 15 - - TGTGCCAGCAGCTTGGGAGCCAGGGAAGCCACTGAAGCTTTCTTT CASSLGAREATEAFF
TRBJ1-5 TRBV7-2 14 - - TGTGCCAGCAGCTTAGCCGACGGTTATCAGCCCCAGCATTTT CASSLADGYQPQHF
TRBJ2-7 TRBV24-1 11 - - TGTGCCACCAGTTACGGCTACGAGCAGTACTTC CATSYGYEQYF
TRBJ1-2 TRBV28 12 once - TGTGCCAGCAGACCCGACGGTTATGGCTACACCTTC CASRPDGYGYTF
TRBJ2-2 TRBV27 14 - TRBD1 TGTGCCAGCAGGCGGACAGGGGACACCGGGGAGCTGTTTTTT CASRRTGDTGELFF
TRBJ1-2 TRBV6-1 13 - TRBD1 TGTGCCAGCAGTGAGAACAGGGGTGGCGGCTACACCTTC CASSENRGGGYTF
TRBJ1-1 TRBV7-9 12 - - TGTGCCAGCAGCTTGGGGGGTCCTGAAGCTTTCTTT CASSLGGPEAFF
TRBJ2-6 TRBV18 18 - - TGTGCCAGCTCATCCCGTCCCGACAGCTACTCTGGGGCCAACGTCCTGACTTTC CASSSRPDSYSGANVLTF
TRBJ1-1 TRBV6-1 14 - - TGTGCCAGCAGTGAAGCGGGGATAAACGCTGAAGCTTTCTTT CASSEAGINAEAFF
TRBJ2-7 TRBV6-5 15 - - TGTGCCAGCAGTTATAGGCCGTTAGGCCCGTACGAGCAGTACTTC CASSYRPLGPYEQYF
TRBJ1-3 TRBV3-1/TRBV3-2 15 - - TGTGCCAGCAGCCAAGGGCAGTCCTCTGGAAACACCATATATTTT CASSQGQSSGNTIYF
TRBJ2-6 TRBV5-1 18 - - TGCGCCAGCAGCTGGCCCAGTGGACGTAACTCTGGGGCCAACGTCCTGACTTTC CASSWPSGRNSGANVLTF
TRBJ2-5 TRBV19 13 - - TGTGCCAGTAGCGGGGGGCCCTATGAGACCCAGTACTTC CASSGGPYETQYF
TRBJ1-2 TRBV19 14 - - TGTGCCAGTAGGGGGGACGGCAGAAACTATGGCTACACCTTC CASRGDGRNYGYTF
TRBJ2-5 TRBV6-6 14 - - TGTGCCAGCAGTTACACGGCGGAGAAAGAGACCCAGTACTTC CASSYTAEKETQYF
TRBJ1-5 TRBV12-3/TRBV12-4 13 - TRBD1 TGTGCCAGCAGGAAGGACAGGGATCAGCCCCAGCATTTT CASRKDRDQPQHF